This entry describes one TCR beta chain. This specimen comes from a study of blood T cell repertoires in COVID-19. Study-level information: Samples taken during acute and convalescent COVID-19 were collected in the United States, Italy and Spain.

Original data processing: For nucleated cells, counts were estimated from reference gene primer amplification. The table came from immunoSEQ multiplex PCR; TCRdb's copy has only in-frame clones and leaves some out. V and J calls and clone size are given by that table; D and trimming were obtained from the DNA. Counted here are just under 85,000 clones, 83% occurring once; the ten biggest clones make up around 29%. Sequences were obtained from peripheral blood. The source of this sequence is a woman aged 80 or over with acute or convalescent COVID-19.

CDR3 sequence reads: CASSSTVGQLNTEAFF. DNA for the CDR3: TGTGCCAGCAGCTCTACCGTAGGACAGTTGAACACTGAAGCTTTCTTT. The chain couples TRBV7-9 to TRBJ1-1, with TRBD1 as a possible D gene (6 bases). V lost 4 bases, J lost 0 bases, and 15 bases lay in between. Per germline, CDR1 SEHNR and CDR2 FQNEAQ (reference sequence). CDR3 length: 16 residues.